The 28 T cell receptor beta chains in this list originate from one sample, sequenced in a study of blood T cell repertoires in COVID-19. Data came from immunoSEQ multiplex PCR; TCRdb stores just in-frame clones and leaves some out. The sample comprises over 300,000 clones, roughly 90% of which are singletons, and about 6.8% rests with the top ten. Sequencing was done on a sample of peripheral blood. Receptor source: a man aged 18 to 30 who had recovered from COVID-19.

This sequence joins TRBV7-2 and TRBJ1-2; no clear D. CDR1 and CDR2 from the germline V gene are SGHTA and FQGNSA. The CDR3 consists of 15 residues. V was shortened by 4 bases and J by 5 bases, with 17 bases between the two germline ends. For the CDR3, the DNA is TGTGCCAGCAGCTCAGAGGGAGGGCGCGAGTATGGCTACACCTTC. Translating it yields CASSSEGGREYGYTF.

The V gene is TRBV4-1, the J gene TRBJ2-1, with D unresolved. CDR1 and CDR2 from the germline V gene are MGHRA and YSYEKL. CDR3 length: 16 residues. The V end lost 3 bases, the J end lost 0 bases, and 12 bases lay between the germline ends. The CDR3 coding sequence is TGCGCCAGCAGCCAGACGACTCTTAGCTCCTACAATGAGCAGTTCTTC. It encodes CASSQTTLSSYNEQFF.

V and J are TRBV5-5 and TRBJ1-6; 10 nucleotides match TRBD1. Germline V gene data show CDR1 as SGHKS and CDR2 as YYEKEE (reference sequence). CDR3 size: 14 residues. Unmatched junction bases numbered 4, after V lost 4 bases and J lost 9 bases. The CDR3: CASSTGTGVSPLHF. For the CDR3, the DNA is TGTGCCAGCAGCACCGGGACAGGGGTTTCACCCCTCCACTTT.

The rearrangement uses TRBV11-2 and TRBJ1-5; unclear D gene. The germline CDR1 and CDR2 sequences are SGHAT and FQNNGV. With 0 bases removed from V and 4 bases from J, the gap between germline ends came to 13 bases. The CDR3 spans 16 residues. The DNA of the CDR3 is TGTGCCAGCAGCTTAGATCTGAGGGATGCAAATCAGCCCCAGCATTTT. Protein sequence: CASSLDLRDANQPQHF.

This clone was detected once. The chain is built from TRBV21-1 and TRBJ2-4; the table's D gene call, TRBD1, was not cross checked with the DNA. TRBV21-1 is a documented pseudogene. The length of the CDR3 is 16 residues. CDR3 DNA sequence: TGTGCCAGCAGACCAAACGGGCTAGGGGGCAGGAACATTCAGTACTTC. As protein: CASRPNGLGGRNIQYF.

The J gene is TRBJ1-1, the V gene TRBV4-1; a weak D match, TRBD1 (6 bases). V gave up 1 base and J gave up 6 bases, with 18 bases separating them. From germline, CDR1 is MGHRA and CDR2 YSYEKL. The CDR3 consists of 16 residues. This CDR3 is CASSQAGVTGPPEAFF. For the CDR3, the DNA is TGCGCCAGCAGCCAAGCAGGAGTTACAGGGCCCCCTGAAGCTTTCTTT.

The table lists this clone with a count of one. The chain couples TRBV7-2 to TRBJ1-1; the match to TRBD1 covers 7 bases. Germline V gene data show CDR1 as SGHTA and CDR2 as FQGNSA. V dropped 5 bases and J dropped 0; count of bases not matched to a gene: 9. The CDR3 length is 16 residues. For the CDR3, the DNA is TGTGCCAGCAGCCTATATCTGGGACAGATGAACACTGAAGCTTTCTTT. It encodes CASSLYLGQMNTEAFF.

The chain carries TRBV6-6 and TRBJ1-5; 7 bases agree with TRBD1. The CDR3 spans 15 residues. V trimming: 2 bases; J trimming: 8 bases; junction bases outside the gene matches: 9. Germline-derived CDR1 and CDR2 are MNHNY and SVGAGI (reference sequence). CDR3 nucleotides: TGTGCCAGCAGTTACACGGGCGCAGGGGGAGAGCCCCAGCATTTT. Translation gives CASSYTGAGGEPQHF.

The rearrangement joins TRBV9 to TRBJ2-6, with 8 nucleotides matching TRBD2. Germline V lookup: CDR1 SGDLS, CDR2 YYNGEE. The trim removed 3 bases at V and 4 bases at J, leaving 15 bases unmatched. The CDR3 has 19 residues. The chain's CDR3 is CASSASGGAIKSGANVLTF. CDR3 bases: TGTGCCAGCAGCGCCTCCGGGGGGGCCATTAAGTCCGGGGCCAACGTCCTGACTTTC.

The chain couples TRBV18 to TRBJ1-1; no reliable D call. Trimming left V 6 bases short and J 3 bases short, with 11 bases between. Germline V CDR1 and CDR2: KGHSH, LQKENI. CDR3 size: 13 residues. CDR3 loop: CASSHAMDTEAFF. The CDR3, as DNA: TGTGCCAGCTCCCATGCGATGGACACTGAAGCTTTCTTT.

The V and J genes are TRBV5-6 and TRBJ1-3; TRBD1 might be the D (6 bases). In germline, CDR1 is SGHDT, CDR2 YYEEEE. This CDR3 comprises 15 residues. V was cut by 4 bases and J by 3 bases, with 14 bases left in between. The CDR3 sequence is CASSRIGGVGNTIYF. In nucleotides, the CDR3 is TGTGCCAGCAGCCGAATAGGGGGTGTTGGAAACACCATATATTTT. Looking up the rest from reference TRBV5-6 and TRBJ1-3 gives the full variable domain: DAGVTQSPTHLIKTRGQQVTLRCSPKSGHDTVSWYQQALGQGPQFIFQYYEEEERQRGNFPDRFSGHQFPNYSSELNVNALLLGDSALYLCASSRIGGVGNTIYFGEGSWLTVV.

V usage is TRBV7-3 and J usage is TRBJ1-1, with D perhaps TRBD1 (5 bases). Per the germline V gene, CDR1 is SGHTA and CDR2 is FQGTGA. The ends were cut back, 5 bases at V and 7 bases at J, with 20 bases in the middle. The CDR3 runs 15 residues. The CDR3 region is CASSPRGWGIGEAFF. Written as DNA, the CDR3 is TGTGCCAGCAGCCCGCGGGGCTGGGGTATCGGTGAAGCTTTCTTT.

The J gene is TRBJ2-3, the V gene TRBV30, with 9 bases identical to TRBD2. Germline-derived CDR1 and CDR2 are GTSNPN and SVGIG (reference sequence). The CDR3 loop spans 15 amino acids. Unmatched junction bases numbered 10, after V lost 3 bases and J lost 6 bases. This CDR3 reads CAWRAFSSGSDTQYF. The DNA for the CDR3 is TGTGCCTGGAGGGCCTTCAGTAGCGGGAGCGATACGCAGTATTTT.

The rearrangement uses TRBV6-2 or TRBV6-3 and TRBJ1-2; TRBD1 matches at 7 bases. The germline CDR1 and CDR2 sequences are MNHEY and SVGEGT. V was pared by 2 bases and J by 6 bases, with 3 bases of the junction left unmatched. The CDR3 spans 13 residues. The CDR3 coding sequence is TGTGCCAGCAGTTACCGGACAGGCCATGGCTACACCTTC. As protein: CASSYRTGHGYTF.

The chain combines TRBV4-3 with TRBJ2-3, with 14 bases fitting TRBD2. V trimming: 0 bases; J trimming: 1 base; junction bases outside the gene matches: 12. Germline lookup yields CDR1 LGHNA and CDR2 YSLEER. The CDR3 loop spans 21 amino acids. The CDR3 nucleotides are TGCGCCAGCAGCCAAGATCCCGGACTAGCGGGGGGTTTATGTTGCACAGATACGCAGTATTTT. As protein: CASSQDPGLAGGLCCTDTQYF.

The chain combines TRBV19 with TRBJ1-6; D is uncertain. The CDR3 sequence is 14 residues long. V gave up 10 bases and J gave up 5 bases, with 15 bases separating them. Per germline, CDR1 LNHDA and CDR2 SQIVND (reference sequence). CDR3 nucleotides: TGTGCCACCAGGCCCGGACTGAATAATTCACCCCTCCACTTT. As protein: CATRPGLNNSPLHF.

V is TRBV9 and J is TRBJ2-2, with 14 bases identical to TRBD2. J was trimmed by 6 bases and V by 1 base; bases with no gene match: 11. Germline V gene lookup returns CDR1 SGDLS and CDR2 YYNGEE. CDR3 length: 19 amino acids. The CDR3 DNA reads TGTGCCAGCAGCGTAATTGATCCGGGACTAGCGGGAGAGGCCGGGGAGCTGTTTTTT. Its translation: CASSVIDPGLAGEAGELFF.

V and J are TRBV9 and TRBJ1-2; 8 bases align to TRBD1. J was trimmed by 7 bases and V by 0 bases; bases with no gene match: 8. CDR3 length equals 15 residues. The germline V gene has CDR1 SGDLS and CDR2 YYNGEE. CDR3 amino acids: CASSVEGATGVGYTF. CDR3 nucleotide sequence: TGTGCCAGCAGCGTAGAGGGAGCGACAGGGGTTGGCTACACCTTC.

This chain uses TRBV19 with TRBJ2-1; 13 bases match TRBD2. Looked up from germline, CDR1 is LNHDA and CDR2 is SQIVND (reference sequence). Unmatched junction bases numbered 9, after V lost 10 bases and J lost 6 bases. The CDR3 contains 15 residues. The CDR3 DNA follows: TGTGCCATCCGGACTAGCGGGAGCGGGGGCAATGAGCAGTTCTTC. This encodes CAIRTSGSGGNEQFF. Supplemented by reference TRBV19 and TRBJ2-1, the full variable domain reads DGGITQSPKYLFRKEGQNVTLSCEQNLNHDAMYWYRQDPGQGLRLIYYSQIVNDFQKGDIAEGYSVSREKKESFPLTVTSAQKNPTAFYLCAIRTSGSGGNEQFFGPGTRLTVL.

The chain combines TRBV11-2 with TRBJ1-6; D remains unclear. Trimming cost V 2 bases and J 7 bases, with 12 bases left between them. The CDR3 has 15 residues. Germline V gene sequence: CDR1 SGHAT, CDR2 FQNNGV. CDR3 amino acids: CASSLQPGINSPLHF. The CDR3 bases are TGTGCCAGCAGCTTACAGCCGGGGATAAATTCACCCCTCCACTTT. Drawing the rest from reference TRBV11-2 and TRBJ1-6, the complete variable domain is EAGVAQSPRYKIIEKRQSVAFWCNPISGHATLYWYQQILGQGPKLLIQFQNNGVVDDSQLPKDRFSAERLKGVDSTLKIQPAKLEDSAVYLCASSLQPGINSPLHFGNGTRLTVT.

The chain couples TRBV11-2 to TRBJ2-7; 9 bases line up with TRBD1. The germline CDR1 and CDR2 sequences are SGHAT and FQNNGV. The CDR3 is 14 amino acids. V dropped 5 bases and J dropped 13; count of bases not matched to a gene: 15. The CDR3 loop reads CASSPRTGAVRYYF. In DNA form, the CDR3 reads TGTGCCAGCAGCCCCCGGACAGGGGCCGTGAGGTATTACTTC.

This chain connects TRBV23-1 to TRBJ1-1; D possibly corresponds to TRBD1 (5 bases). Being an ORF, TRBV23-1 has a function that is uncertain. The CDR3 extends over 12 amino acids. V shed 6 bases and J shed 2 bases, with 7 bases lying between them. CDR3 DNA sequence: TGCGCCAGCAGCCAGGGAAACACTGAAGCTTTCTTT. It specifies CASSQGNTEAFF.

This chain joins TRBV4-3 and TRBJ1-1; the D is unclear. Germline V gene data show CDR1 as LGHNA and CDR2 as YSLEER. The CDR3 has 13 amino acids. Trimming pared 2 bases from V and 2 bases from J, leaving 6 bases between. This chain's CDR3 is CASSQYVNTEAFF. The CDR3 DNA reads TGCGCCAGCAGCCAATATGTTAACACTGAAGCTTTCTTT.

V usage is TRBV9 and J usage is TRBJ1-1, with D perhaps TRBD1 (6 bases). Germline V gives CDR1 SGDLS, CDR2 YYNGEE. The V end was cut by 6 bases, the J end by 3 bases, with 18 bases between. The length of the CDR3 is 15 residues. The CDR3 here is CASTLGAQGYTEAFF. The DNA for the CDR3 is TGTGCCAGCACCCTAGGGGCACAGGGTTACACTGAAGCTTTCTTT.

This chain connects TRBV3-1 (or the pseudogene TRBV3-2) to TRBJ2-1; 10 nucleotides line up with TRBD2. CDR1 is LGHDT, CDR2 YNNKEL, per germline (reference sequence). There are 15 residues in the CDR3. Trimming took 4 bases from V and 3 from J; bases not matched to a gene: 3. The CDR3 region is CASSPSGGVYNEQFF. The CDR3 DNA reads TGTGCCAGCAGCCCGAGCGGGGGGGTCTACAATGAGCAGTTCTTC.

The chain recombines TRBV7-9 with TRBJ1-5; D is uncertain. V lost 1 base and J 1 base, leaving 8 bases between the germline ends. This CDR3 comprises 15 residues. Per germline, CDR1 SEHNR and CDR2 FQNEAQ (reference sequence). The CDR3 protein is CASSLGVNSNQPQHF. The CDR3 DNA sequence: TGTGCCAGCAGCTTAGGAGTAAACAGCAATCAGCCCCAGCATTTT.

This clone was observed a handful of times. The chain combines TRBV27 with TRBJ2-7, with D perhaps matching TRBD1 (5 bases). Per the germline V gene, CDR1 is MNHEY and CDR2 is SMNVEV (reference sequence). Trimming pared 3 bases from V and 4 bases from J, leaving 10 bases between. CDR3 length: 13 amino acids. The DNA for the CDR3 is TGTGCCAGCAGTTTGGGGCACTCGTACGAGCAGTACTTC. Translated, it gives CASSLGHSYEQYF.

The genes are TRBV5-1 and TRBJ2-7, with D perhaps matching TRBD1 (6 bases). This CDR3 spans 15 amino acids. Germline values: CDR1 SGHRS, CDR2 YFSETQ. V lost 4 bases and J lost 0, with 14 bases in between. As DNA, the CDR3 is TGCGCCAGCAGCCCTGGACAGTCGAGCTCCTACGAGCAGTACTTC. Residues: CASSPGQSSSYEQYF.